This TCR beta chain stems from a study of blood T cell repertoires in COVID-19. As for the study in general: The United States, Italy and Spain provided the acute and convalescent COVID-19 samples. From T cells, B-cell-depleted T cells, or PBMCs came the material, which was cDNA or gDNA.

Original handling: It was from reference gene primer amplification that nucleated cell counts were estimated. Clones were read by immunoSEQ multiplex PCR, and TCRdb kept only the in-frame ones, dropping some. V and J calls and clone size are as listed in that table; D and trimming were resolved from the DNA. The sample has about 39,000 clones, roughly 84% seen once. The CDR3 runs 15 residues. Germline lookup yields CDR1 SGHVS and CDR2 FQNEAQ. The V end was cut by 2 bases, the J end by 3 bases, with 11 bases between. The specimen sequenced was peripheral blood. The source is a human donor in a cohort sampled during active COVID-19. The chain is built from TRBV7-8 and TRBJ1-5; possible D gene TRBD1, 5 bases. The CDR3 region is CASSLSRQTNQPQHF. The CDR3 region has the DNA TGTGCCAGCAGCTTATCCAGACAGACCAATCAGCCCCAGCATTTT.